The text below deals with one T cell receptor (beta chain). Other DNA sequences of this sample code for an identical CDR3. RNA was extracted and reverse transcribed into cDNA as the sequencing template. The table came from immunoSEQ multiplex PCR; TCRdb's copy has only in-frame clones and leaves some out. The repertoire holds 140,000 to 150,000 clones, with nearly 55% as singletons. V was cut by 0 bases and J by 4 bases, with 3 bases left in between. Germline CDR1 GTSNPN, CDR2 SVGIG (reference sequence). The CDR3 extends over 12 amino acids. This sample is drawn from a study of CD8+ T cells in alopecia areata. Indicated treatment: oral pan-JAK inhibitor, 5-10 mg twice daily.

The source is a human donor with alopecia areata. The input for sequencing was CD8+ T cells sorted from blood, taken at week 4, from a patient treated with tofacitinib. The rearrangement uses TRBV30 and TRBJ2-2; no reliable D call. The CDR3 region has the DNA TGTGCCTGGAGTGTAACCACCGGGGAGCTGTTTTTT. It codes for CAWSVTTGELFF.